The clone carrying this T cell receptor beta chain appeared many times. With iRepertoire HTBI primers and Arm-PCR of CDR3 regions, TCR beta libraries were built. In the authors' workflow: Taken together, the samples had 55 to 65 TRBV and roughly 14 TRBJ segments identified. TCRdb called the multiplex PCR reads again in MiXCR, with one record for every CDR3 protein. The V and J calls follow TCRdb's processing rather than the paper's. The sample includes approximately 540,000 distinct CDR3 sequences, about 11% of them seen just once. The V gene end was trimmed by 5 bases and the J gene end by 4 bases; junction bases not matched to a gene: 14. This CDR3 is 16 amino acids long. Germline V gene sequence: CDR1 SGHAT, CDR2 FQNNGV. Time point in this sample: newly diagnosed GD, antithyroid drugs for less than 3 months. Preparation of the TCR library used RNA extracted from PBMCs. This entry is derived from a study of regulatory T cells in long-lasting Graves disease.

Separately, the same data were catalogued under a study of T cells in Graves' hyperthyroidism and ophthalmopathy. That source adds: Thyroid ultrasound, orbital computed tomography, clinical symptoms, and serum thyroxine and TRAb underpinned diagnoses. HTBI primers were used for first-round RT-PCR of the TCR CDR3.

The sequence was obtained from a young woman with Graves disease. Sequenced here: peripheral blood mononuclear cells (PBMCs), sampled at new diagnosis, from a patient treated with antithyroid drugs. V is TRBV11-2 and J is TRBJ2-7; 7 nucleotides align to TRBD1. In nucleotides, the CDR3 is TGTGCCAGCAGCCTTAGACTAACAGGGGTCCAGTACGAGCAGTACTTC. Translation: CASSLRLTGVQYEQYF.